This note documents a single T cell receptor (beta chain) sequence. What antigen it recognizes has not been identified. No much larger clonotype is one base removed from it; base qualities were not supplied. TCRbeta CDR3 regions were amplified from genomic DNA using the immunoSEQ Assay, a bias-controlled multiplex PCR. For the original study's pipeline: The number of nucleated cells in each sample was estimated from the amplification of reference gene primers within the assay. To quantify the absolute abundance of each unique TCRbeta CDR3 rearrangement, sequence reads were collapsed and filtered. For each sample, productive Simpson clonality was calculated as the square root of Simpson's diversity index across productive rearrangements. In TCRdb, the immuneACCESS table is reduced to in-frame sequences with V and J assigned. These tables do not hold every clone; where another copy was compared, an unresolved V gene accounts for under half, and the others remain unexplained. V, J and clone size are taken as reported in that table, and D and trimming were inferred from the DNA itself. The sample has approximately 340,000 clones on record, more than 70% of them singletons. The top ten clones comprise 3% of the sample.

The data stem from a study of blood T cell repertoires in COVID-19 (dated by TCRdb to the early 2020s). Context from the whole study: The collaborator samples originated in the United States, Italy and Spain and spanned the acute and convalescent phases of COVID-19. The samples were drawn from the first 160 participants of the ongoing ImmuneRACE study and from roughly 1,300 subjects provided by 6 global collaborators. The repertoires were released in a freely available public database intended as a resource for research on the immune response to SARS-CoV-2. Subjects who had been exposed to COVID-19, were actively infected with it, or had recovered from it provided the deeply sampled blood TCRbeta repertoires that made up the dataset. Where available, HLA class I and class II types were obtained from metadata supplied by the sample provider rather than from assay-based typing. A de-identified subject ID, COVID-19 status, age in years and sex were almost always included in the sample metadata. The material from the prospective study consisted of cDNA or gDNA derived from T cells, B-cell-depleted T cells, or PBMCs. Study-wide findings and limitations: Clinical and demographic metadata were provided uncurated, with the amount varying by source and participant.

Each collaborating institution followed its own protocols to collect whole blood in K2EDTA tubes. For TCRbeta analysis, collaborators shipped samples in one of three forms: frozen whole blood, isolated PBMCs, or DNA extracted from either of those sample types. The germline V gene (reference sequence) provides CDR1 DFQATT and CDR2 SNEGSKA. CDR3 length: 15 amino acids, cysteine to phenylalanine. Only the CDR3 part of the read is kept: 45 bases, read in frame from the first base. The junction carries 15 bases between V and J, which are trimmed by 3 bases and 1 base respectively. The chain is assembled from TRBV20-1 and TRBJ1-1; the D segment could be TRBD1, given 6 matching bases. Material for sequencing was peripheral blood. The source of this sequence is a man aged 25 to 40 with active or convalescent COVID-19. The sequence in DNA is TGCAGTGCTAGTGGCCTACAGGGATCGAACACTGAAGCTTTCTTT. The translation is CSASGLQGSNTEAFF.